The clone carrying this T cell receptor beta chain was seen a few times. Its antigen is unidentified. There were healthy Caucasian individuals from Russia, aged about 6 to 95, serving as donors. This record belongs to a study of blood T cells in healthy people across ages. V dropped 9 bases and J dropped 8 bases, with 16 bases sitting between them. CDR3 length: 12 residues. The V gene's germline CDR1 is SEHNR and CDR2 FQNEAQ (reference sequence). The use of a sample-barcoded 5' primer and a J-beta primer mix characterized a second PCR of about 6 to 12 cycles. Tagging of each cDNA molecule was performed by a template-switch adaptor with 12 random nucleotides. TCRdb re-called the 5' RACE reads through MiXCR, storing one row per CDR3 protein. Seen here are 1.5 million to 1.8 million distinct CDR3 sequences, roughly 43% observed once, and the top ten hold roughly 3.7%. Points from the study as a whole: It was held that the diversity estimates obtained from one million T cells were underestimates. In older individuals, TCR beta diversity per million T cells was lower, falling roughly linearly with age.

Sequences were obtained from blood. The chain joins TRBV7-9 to TRBJ1-2; D gene unclear. This sequence was found in a woman between 18 and 30 years old in good health. The CDR3 loop is CASELGLGGYTF. CDR3 sequence (DNA): TGTGCCAGTGAATTGGGGTTGGGCGGCTACACCTTC.